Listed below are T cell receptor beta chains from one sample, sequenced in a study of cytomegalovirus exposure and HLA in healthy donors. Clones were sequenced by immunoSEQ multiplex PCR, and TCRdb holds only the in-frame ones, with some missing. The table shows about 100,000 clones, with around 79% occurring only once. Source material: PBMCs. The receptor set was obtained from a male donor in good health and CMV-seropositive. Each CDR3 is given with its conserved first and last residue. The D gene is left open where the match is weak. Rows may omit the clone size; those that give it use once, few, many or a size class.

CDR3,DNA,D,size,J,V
CASSSLRTGAAGELFF,TGTGCCAGCAGCTCCCTAAGGACAGGGGCTGCCGGGGAGCTGTTTTTT,TRBD1,NA,TRBJ2-2,TRBV7-9
CASSQDAGETQYF,TGCGCCAGCAGCCAAGATGCCGGTGAGACCCAGTACTTC,NA,NA,TRBJ2-5,TRBV4-3
CASRSEGRTEAFF,TGTGCCAGTAGAAGTGAGGGCCGGACTGAAGCTTTCTTT,NA,NA,TRBJ1-1,TRBV19
CASSLFALQYTGELFF,TGTGCCAGCAGTTTATTTGCTCTCCAGTACACCGGGGAGCTGTTTTTT,NA,NA,TRBJ2-2,TRBV27
CASSQDRDRKNIQYF,TGTGCCAGCAGCCAAGATCGGGACAGAAAAAACATTCAGTACTTC,TRBD1,NA,TRBJ2-4,TRBV4-2
CASSGVEGGQETQYF,TGTGCCAGCAGTGGGGTTGAGGGCGGTCAAGAGACCCAGTACTTC,NA,few,TRBJ2-5,TRBV6-1
CASSLQGAAYNEQFF,TGCGCCAGCAGCTTGCAGGGGGCGGCCTACAATGAGCAGTTCTTC,TRBD1,NA,TRBJ2-1,TRBV5-1
CASSLRGLTYEKLFF,TGTGCCAGCAGTTTAAGGGGTCTAACTTATGAAAAACTGTTTTTT,NA,NA,TRBJ1-4,TRBV27
CASSSNRMRGTPGELFF,TGTGCCAGCAGCTCCAACAGAATGAGGGGGACGCCCGGGGAGCTGTTTTTT,NA,NA,TRBJ2-2,TRBV9
CASSLNTDTQYF,TGTGCCAGCAGCCTTAACACAGATACGCAGTATTTT,NA,NA,TRBJ2-3,TRBV9
CASSEALPVKALF,TGTGCCAGCAGTGAAGCGCTTCCGGTAAAAGCCCTCTTC,NA,NA,TRBJ2-7,TRBV2
CASSHGTGTANEKLFF,TGCGCCAGCAGCCATGGGACAGGGACAGCTAATGAAAAACTGTTTTTT,TRBD1,NA,TRBJ1-4,TRBV4-1
CAWSKQGRGSGANVLTF,TGTGCCTGGAGTAAACAGGGTCGCGGGTCTGGGGCCAACGTCCTGACTTTC,NA,NA,TRBJ2-6,TRBV30
CASSPVGPNQPQHF,TGTGCCAGCAGCCCAGTGGGGCCCAATCAGCCCCAGCATTTT,NA,NA,TRBJ1-5,TRBV11-2
CASGGGNETQYF,TGTGCCTCCGGCGGGGGGAATGAGACCCAGTACTTC,TRBD2,NA,TRBJ2-5,TRBV7-9
CASSEKRGDYNEQFF,TGCGCCAGCTCAGAAAAGCGGGGAGATTACAATGAGCAGTTCTTC,TRBD2,few,TRBJ2-1,TRBV4-3
CASTGGVPNYEQYF,TGTGCCAGCACCGGGGGGGTACCCAACTACGAGCAGTACTTC,TRBD2,NA,TRBJ2-7,TRBV2
CASSLPSLNTEAFF,TGTGCCAGCAGTTTACCTAGTTTGAACACTGAAGCTTTCTTT,NA,NA,TRBJ1-1,TRBV28
CASSGSGGAFRTDTQYF,TGTGCCAGCAGCGGTAGCGGGGGGGCCTTTCGGACAGATACGCAGTATTTT,TRBD2,NA,TRBJ2-3,TRBV9
CATQRGTGNTEAFF,TGTGCCACCCAGAGGGGGACAGGGAACACTGAAGCTTTCTTT,TRBD1,NA,TRBJ1-1,TRBV27